This T cell receptor beta chain appears in the sequencing data of a study of blood T cells in healthy people across ages. The authors ran a second PCR of 7 to 11 cycles using a sample-barcoded 5' primer and a J-beta primer mix. One entry per CDR3 protein, called by TCRdb with MiXCR from the 5' RACE reads. The sample consists of 800,000 to 1,300,000 distinct CDR3 sequences, 20% to 25% of them appearing once. There are a few counts of this clonotype. This is likely a read error, given that the CDR3 carries no conserved phenylalanine or tryptophan at its end. Trimming took 6 bases from V and 6 from J, leaving 14 bases between them. Germline CDR1 reads SNHLY; CDR2 reads FYNNEI. CDR3 length: 13 amino acids. These sequences were also reported in another study, on T cells of mothers and their children.

The source of this sequence is a girl aged 2 to 10 in good health. Input material: blood. This chain uses TRBV2 with TRBJ1-2; D is unresolved. This chain's CDR3 is CASRRVNRDGYTS. CDR3 coding DNA: TGTGCCAGCAGGCGGGTCAACCGGGATGGCTACACCTCC.